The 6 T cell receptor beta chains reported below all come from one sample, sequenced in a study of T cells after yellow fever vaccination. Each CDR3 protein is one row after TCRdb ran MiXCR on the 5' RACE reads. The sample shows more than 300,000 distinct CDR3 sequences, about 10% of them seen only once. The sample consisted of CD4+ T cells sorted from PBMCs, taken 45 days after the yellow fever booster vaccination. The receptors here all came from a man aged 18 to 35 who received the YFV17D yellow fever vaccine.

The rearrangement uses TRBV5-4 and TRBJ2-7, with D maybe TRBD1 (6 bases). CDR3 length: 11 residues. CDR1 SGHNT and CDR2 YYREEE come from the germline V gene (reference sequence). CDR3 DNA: TGTGCCAGCAGCTTGGGGACAGTTCGGAACGTC. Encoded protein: CASSLGTVRNV.

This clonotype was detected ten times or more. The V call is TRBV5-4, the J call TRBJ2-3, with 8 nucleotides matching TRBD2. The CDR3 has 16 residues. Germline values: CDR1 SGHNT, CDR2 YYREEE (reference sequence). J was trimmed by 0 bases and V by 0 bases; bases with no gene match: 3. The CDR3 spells CASSLAGGASTDTQYF. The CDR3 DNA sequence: TGTGCCAGCAGCTTGGCCGGGGGGGCTAGCACAGATACGCAGTATTTT.

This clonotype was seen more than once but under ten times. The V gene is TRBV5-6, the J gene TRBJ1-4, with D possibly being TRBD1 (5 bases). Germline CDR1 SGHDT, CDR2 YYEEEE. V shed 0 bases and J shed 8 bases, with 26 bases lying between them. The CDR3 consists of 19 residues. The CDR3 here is CASSLGPGWNEGTREKLFF. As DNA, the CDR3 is TGTGCCAGCAGCTTGGGCCCAGGGTGGAACGAGGGCACGAGGGAAAAACTGTTTTTT.

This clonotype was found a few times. The CDR3 here is CASGPGETQYF. As DNA, the CDR3 is TGTGCCAGTGGACCGGGGGAGACCCAGTACTTC. The chain employs TRBV19 and TRBJ2-5; a possible D gene is TRBD2 (5 bases). Trimming stripped 8 bases from V and 5 bases from J, with 9 bases between. Per germline, CDR1 LNHDA and CDR2 SQIVND (reference sequence). The CDR3 totals 11 residues.

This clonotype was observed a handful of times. The chain's CDR3 is CSASYGTGNTEAFF. In DNA form, the CDR3 reads TGCAGTGCTAGCTACGGGACAGGCAACACTGAAGCTTTCTTT. This rearrangement joins TRBV20-1 to TRBJ1-1, with 8 nucleotides matching TRBD1. Germline-derived CDR1 and CDR2 are DFQATT and SNEGSKA (reference sequence). The trim removed 3 bases at V and 2 bases at J, leaving 5 bases unmatched. The CDR3 loop spans 14 amino acids.

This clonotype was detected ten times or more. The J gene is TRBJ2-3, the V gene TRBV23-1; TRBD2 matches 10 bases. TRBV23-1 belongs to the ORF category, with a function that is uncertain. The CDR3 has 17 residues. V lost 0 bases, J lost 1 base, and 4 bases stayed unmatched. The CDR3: CASSQSTSGEGTDTQYF. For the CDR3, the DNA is TGCGCCAGCAGTCAATCAACTAGCGGGGAAGGCACAGATACGCAGTATTTT.